This TCR beta chain stems from a study of blood T cell repertoires in COVID-19. The overall study: The samples span acute and convalescent COVID-19 from the United States, Italy and Spain. T cells, B-cell-depleted T cells, or PBMCs provided the cDNA or gDNA that served as material.

Donors in Cohort 3 counted as recovered after two negative PCRs, clearance, or symptom resolution. The V gene's germline CDR1 is MNHEY and CDR2 SMNVEV (reference sequence). Unmatched junction bases numbered 6, after V lost 2 bases and J lost 2 bases. This CDR3 has 16 residues. Under the authors' procedure: Cell counts per sample came from amplifying reference gene primers. Here immunoSEQ multiplex PCR was the method, and the copy in TCRdb shows in-frame clones only, minus some. V and J calls and clone size are copied from that table; D and trimming were computed from the DNA. The sample lists about 440,000 clones; around 90% were seen once.

The TCR sequence derives from a man between 18 and 29 years old who had recovered from COVID-19. The V and J genes are TRBV27 and TRBJ1-1; 9 nucleotides agree with TRBD1. Sequenced: PBMCs or T cells enriched from blood (not recorded which). The chain's CDR3 is CASSLLWDRANTEAFF. In DNA form, the CDR3 reads TGTGCCAGCAGTTTACTGTGGGACAGGGCAAACACTGAAGCTTTCTTT.